This T cell receptor beta chain was recorded in a study of T-cell reconstitution after alpha-beta-depleted transplantation in children. Study-level points and caveats: Surviving recipient T cells and thymic progenitors underlay high day-60 TCRbeta diversity in some patients. It was reported that alpha-beta T cells came from several hundred expanded graft clones (about two months after transplant). After one year, T-cell counts and TCRbeta diversity mostly came from new T cells.

Unique molecular identifiers featured in how the TCRbeta library was prepared. TCRdb redid the calling of the PCR reads with MiXCR, one entry per CDR3 protein. The sample includes 200,000 or so distinct CDR3 sequences, around 5.9% of them seen just once. Trimming removed 4 bases at V and 4 bases at J, with 12 bases between. CDR1 and CDR2 from the germline V gene are LNHDA and SQIVND (reference sequence). This CDR3 has 14 amino acids. Comment on this clonotype: Its antigen is unidentified.

The sample in question was PBMCs, obtained before TCRalphabeta/CD19-depleted stem cell transplant. The receptor's source is a girl in the first two years of life with combined immunodeficiency, due to receive a stem cell transplant. This chain uses TRBV19 with TRBJ2-3; D remains unclear. The CDR3 loop reads CASSRVIIADTQYF. The CDR3 region has the DNA TGTGCCAGTAGTAGAGTGATCATCGCAGATACGCAGTATTTT.